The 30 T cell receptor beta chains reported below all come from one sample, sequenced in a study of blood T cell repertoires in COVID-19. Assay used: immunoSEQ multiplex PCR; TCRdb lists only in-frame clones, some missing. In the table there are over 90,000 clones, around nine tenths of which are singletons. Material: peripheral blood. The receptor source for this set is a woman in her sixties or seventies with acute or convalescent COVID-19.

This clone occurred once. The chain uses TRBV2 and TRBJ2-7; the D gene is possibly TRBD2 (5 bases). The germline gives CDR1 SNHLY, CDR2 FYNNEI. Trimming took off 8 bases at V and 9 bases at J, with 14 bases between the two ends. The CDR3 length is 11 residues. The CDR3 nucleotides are TGTGCCAGCGCAATGGACTCAAGGCAGTACGTC. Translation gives CASAMDSRQYV.

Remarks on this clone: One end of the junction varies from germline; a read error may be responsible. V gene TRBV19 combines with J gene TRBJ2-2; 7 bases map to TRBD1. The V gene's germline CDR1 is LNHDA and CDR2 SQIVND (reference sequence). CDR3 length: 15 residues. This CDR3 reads CASSKQGTNTGELFF. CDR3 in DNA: TGTGCCAGCAGTAAACAGGGGACGAACACCGGGGAGCTGTTTTTT. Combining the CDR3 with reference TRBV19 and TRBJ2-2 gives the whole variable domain DGGITQSPKYLFRKEGQNVTLSCEQNLNHDAMYWYRQDPGQGLRLIYYSQIVNDFQKGDIAEGYSVSREKKESFPLTVTSAQKNPTAFYLCASSKQGTNTGELFFGEGSRLTVL.

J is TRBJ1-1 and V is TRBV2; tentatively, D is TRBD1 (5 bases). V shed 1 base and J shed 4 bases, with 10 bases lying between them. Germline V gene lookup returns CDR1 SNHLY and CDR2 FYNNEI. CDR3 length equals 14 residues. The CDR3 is CASSEEGGATEAFF. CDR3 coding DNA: TGTGCCAGCAGTGAAGAGGGAGGGGCCACTGAAGCTTTCTTT.

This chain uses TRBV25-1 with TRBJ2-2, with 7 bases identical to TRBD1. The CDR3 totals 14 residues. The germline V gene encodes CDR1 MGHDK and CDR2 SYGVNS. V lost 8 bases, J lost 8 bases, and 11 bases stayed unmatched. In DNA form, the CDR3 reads TGTGCCAGCGAATATCCACAGGGGTTGGGGGAGCTGTTTTTT. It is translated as CASEYPQGLGELFF. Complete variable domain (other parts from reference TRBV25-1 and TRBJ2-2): EADIYQTPRYLVIGTGKKITLECSQTMGHDKMYWYQQDPGMELHLIHYSYGVNSTEKGDLSSESTVSRIRTEHFPLTLESARPSHTSQYLCASEYPQGLGELFFGEGSRLTVL.

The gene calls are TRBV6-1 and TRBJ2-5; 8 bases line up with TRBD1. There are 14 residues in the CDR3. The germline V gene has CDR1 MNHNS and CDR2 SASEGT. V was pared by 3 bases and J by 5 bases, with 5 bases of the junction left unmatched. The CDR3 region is CASSDRGRGETQYF. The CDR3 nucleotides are TGTGCCAGCAGTGACAGGGGGCGCGGGGAGACCCAGTACTTC.

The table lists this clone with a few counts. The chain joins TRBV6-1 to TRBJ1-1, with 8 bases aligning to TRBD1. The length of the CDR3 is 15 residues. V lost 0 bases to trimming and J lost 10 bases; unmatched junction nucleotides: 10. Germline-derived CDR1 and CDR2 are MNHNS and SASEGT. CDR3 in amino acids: CASSEANPRGRVAFF. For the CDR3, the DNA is TGTGCCAGCAGTGAAGCTAACCCCAGGGGGCGAGTAGCTTTCTTT.

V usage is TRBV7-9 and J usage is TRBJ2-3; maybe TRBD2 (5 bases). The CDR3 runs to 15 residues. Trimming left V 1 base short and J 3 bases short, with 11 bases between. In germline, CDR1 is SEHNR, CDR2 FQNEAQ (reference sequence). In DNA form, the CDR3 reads TGTGCCAGCAGCTTAGAGTTTAGCGCTACAGATACGCAGTATTTT. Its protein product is CASSLEFSATDTQYF.

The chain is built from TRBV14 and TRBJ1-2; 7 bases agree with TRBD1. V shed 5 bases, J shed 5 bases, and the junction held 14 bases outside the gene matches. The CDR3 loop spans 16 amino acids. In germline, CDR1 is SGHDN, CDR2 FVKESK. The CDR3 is CASSSEAGTAFYGYTF. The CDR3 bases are TGTGCCAGCAGCTCTGAGGCGGGGACAGCCTTTTATGGCTACACCTTC.

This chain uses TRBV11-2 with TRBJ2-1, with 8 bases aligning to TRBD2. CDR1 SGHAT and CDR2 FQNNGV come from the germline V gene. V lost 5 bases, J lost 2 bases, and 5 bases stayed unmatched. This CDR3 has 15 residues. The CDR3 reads CASSLSGTPYNEQFF. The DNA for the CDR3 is TGTGCCAGCAGCCTTAGCGGGACCCCCTACAATGAGCAGTTCTTC.

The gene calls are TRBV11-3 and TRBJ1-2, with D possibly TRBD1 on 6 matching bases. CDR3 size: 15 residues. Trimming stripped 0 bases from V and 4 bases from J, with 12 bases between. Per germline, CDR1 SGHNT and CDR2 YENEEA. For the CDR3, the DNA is TGTGCCAGCAGCTTAGATAGTGGCAGGGGCTATGGCTACACCTTC. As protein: CASSLDSGRGYGYTF.

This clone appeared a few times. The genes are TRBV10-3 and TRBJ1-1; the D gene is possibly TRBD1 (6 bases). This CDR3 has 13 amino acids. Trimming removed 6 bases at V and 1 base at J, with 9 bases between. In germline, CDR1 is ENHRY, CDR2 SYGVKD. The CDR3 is CAIRQGQNTEAFF. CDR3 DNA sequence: TGTGCCATCAGACAGGGCCAGAACACTGAAGCTTTCTTT.

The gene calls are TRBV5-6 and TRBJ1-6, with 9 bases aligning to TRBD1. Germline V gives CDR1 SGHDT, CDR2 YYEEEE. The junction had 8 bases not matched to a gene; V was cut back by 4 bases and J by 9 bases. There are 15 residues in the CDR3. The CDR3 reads CASSTRTGDGSPLHF. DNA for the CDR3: TGTGCCAGCAGCACACGGACAGGGGATGGTTCACCCCTCCACTTT.

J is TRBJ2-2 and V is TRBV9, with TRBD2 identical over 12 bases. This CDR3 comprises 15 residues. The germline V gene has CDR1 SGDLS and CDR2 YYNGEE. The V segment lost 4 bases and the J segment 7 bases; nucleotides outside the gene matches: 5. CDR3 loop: CASSPRLAGVGELFF. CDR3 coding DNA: TGTGCCAGCAGCCCCCGACTAGCGGGAGTCGGGGAGCTGTTTTTT. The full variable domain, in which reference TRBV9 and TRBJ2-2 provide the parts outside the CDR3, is DSGVTQTPKHLITATGQRVTLRCSPRSGDLSVYWYQQSLDQGLQFLIQYYNGEERAKGNILERFSAQQFPDLHSELNLSSLELGDSALYFCASSPRLAGVGELFFGEGSRLTVL.

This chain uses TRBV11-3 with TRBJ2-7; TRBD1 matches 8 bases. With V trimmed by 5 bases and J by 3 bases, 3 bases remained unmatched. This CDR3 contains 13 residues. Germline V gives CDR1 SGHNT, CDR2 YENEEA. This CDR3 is CASSKQGGYEQYF. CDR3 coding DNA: TGTGCCAGCAGCAAACAGGGGGGCTACGAGCAGTACTTC. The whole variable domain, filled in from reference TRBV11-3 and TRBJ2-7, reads EAGVVQSPRYKIIEKKQPVAFWCNPISGHNTLYWYLQNLGQGPELLIRYENEEAVDDSQLPKDRFSAERLKGVDSTLKIQPAELGDSAVYLCASSKQGGYEQYFGPGTRLTVT.

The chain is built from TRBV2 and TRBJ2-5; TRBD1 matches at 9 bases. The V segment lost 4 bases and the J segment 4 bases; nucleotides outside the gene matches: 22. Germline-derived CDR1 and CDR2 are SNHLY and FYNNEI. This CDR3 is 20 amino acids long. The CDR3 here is CASSVKVGQGTNSLRETQYF. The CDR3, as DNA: TGTGCCAGCAGTGTGAAGGTGGGACAGGGAACAAACAGCCTGCGAGAGACCCAGTACTTC.

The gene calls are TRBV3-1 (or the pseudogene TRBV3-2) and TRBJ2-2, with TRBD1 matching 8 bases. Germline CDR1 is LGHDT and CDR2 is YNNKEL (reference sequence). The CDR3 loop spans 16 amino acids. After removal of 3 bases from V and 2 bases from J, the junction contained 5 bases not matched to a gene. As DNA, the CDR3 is TGTGCCAGCAGCCAGGCAGGGGGCTTAAACACCGGGGAGCTGTTTTTT. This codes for CASSQAGGLNTGELFF.

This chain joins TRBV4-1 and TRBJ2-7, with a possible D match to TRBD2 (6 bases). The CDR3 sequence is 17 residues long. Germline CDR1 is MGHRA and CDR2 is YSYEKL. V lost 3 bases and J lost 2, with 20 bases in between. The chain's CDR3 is CASSHRLGSRGTYEQYF. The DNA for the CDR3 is TGCGCCAGCAGCCACCGACTGGGATCGCGGGGAACCTACGAGCAGTACTTC.

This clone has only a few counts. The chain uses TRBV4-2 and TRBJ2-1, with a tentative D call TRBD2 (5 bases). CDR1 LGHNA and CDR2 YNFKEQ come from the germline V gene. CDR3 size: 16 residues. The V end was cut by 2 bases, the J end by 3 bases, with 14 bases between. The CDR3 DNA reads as TGTGCCAGCAGCCAAACTGGACTGATAATCTACAATGAGCAGTTCTTC. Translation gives CASSQTGLIIYNEQFF.

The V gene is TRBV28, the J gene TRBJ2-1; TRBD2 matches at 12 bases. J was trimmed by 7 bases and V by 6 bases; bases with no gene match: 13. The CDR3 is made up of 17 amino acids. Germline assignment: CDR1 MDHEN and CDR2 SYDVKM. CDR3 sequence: CASRGATSGGYGNEQFF. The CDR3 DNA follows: TGTGCCAGCAGGGGGGCGACTAGCGGGGGATATGGGAATGAGCAGTTCTTC.

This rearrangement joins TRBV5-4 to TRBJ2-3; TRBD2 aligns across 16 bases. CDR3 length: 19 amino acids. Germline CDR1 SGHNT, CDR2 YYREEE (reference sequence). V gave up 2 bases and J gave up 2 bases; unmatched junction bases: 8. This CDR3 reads CASSFPGTSGRGNTDTQYF. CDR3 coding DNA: TGTGCCAGCAGCTTTCCCGGGACTAGCGGGAGGGGTAACACAGATACGCAGTATTTT.

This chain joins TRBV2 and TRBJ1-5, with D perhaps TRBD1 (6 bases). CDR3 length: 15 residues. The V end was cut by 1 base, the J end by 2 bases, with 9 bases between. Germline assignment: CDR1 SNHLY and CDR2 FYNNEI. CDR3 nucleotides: TGTGCCAGCAGTGAAGACAGGGTCGGCAATCAGCCCCAGCATTTT. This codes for CASSEDRVGNQPQHF. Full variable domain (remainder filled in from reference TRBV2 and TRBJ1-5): EPEVTQTPSHQVTQMGQEVILRCVPISNHLYFYWYRQILGQKVEFLVSFYNNEISEKSEIFDDQFSVERPDGSNFTLKIRSTKLEDSAMYFCASSEDRVGNQPQHFGDGTRLSIL.

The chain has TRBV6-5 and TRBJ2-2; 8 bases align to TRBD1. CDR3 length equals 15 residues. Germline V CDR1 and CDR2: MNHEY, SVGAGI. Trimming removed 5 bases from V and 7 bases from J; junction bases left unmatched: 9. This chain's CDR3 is CASSRTRGLGGELFF. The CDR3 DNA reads TGTGCCAGCAGTCGTACCAGGGGGCTCGGCGGGGAGCTGTTTTTT.

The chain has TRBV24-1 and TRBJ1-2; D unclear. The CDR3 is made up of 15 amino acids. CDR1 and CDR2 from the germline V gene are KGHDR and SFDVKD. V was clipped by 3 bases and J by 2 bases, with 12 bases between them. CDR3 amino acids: CATSDRATGNYGYTF. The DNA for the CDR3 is TGTGCCACCAGTGATCGAGCGACGGGGAACTATGGCTACACCTTC.

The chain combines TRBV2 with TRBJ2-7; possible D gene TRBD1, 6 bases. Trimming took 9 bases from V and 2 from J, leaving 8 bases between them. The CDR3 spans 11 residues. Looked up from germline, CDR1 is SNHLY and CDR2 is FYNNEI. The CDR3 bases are TGTGCCAGGGGGACAACCTACGAGCAGTACTTC. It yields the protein CARGTTYEQYF.

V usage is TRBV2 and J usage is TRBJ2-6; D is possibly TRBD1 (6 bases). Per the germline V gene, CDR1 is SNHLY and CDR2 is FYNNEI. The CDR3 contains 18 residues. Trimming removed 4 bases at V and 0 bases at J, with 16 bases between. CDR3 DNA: TGTGCCAGCAGTGGGGGGTTGGGACACCTCTCTGGGGCCAACGTCCTGACTTTC. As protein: CASSGGLGHLSGANVLTF.

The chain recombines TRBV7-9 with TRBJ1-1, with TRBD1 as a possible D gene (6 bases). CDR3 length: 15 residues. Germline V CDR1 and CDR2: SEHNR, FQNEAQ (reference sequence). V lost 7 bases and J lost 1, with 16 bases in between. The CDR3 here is CASTRGPTGNTEAFF. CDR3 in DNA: TGTGCCAGCACCAGAGGACCGACAGGGAACACTGAAGCTTTCTTT.

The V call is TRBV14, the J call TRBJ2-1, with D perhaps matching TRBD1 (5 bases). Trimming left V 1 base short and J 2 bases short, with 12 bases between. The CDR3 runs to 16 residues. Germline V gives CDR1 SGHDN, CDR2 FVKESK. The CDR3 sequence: CASSQALGVAYNEQFF. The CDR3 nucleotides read TGTGCCAGCAGCCAAGCGCTAGGGGTGGCCTACAATGAGCAGTTCTTC.

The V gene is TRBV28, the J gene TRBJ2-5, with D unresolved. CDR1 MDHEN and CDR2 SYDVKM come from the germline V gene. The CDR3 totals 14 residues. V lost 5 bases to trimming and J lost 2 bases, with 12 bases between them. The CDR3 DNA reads TGTGCCAGCAGTCGTCCCTTGCGGCAAGAGACCCAGTACTTC. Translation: CASSRPLRQETQYF.

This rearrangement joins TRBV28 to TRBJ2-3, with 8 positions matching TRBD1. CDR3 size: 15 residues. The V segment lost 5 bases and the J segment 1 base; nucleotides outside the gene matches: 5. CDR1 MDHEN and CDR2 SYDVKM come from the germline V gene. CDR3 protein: CASSNRGDGTDTQYF. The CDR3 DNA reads TGTGCCAGCAGTAACAGGGGGGACGGCACAGATACGCAGTATTTT.

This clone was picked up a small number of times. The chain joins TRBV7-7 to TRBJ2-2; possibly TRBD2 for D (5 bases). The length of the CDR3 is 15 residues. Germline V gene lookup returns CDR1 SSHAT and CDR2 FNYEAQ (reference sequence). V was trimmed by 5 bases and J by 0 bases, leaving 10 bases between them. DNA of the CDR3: TGTGCCAGCAGCCTGGGCGGGTCGAACACCGGGGAGCTGTTTTTT. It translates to CASSLGGSNTGELFF.